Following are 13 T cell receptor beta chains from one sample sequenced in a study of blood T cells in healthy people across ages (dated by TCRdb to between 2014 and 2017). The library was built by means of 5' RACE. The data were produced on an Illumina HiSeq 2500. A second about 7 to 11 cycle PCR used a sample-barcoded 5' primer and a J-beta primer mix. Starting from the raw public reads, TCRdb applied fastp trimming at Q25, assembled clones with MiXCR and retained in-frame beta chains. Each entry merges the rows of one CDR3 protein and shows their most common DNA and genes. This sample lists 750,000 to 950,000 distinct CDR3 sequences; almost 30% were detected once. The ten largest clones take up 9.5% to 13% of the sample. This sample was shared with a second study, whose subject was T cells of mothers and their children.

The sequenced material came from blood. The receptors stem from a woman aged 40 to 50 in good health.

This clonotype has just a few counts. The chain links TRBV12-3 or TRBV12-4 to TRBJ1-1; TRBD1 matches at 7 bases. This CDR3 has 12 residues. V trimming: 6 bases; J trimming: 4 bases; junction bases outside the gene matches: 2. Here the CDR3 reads CASRGQTTEAFF. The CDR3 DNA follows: TGTGCCAGCAGGGGACAGACCACTGAAGCTTTCTTT.

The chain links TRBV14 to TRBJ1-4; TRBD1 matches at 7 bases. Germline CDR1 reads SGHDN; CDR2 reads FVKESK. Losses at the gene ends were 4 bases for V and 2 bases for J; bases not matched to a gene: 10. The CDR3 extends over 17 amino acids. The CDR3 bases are TGTGCCAGCAGCCCTGGTACTTACAGGGGTACTAATGAAAAACTGTTTTTT. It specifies CASSPGTYRGTNEKLFF.

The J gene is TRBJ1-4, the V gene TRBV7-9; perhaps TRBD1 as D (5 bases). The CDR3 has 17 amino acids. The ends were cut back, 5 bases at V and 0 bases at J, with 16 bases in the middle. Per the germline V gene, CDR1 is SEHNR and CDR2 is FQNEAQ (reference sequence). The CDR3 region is CASSLRTPWTTNEKLFF. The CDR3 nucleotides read TGTGCCAGCAGCCTTCGGACACCTTGGACAACTAATGAAAAACTGTTTTTT. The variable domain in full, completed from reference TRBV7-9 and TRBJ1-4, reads DTGVSQNPRHKITKRGQNVTFRCDPISEHNRLYWYRQTLGQGPEFLTYFQNEAQLEKSRLLSDRFSAERPKGSFSTLEIQRTEQGDSAMYLCASSLRTPWTTNEKLFFGSGTQLSVL.

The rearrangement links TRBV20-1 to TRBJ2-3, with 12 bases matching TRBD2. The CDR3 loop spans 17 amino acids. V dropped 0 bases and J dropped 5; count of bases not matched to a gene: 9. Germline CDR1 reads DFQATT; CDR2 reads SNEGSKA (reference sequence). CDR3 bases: TGCAGTGCTAGAGATCCGGCTAGCGGGGGGGCGGGAGATACGCAGTATTTT. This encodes CSARDPASGGAGDTQYF.

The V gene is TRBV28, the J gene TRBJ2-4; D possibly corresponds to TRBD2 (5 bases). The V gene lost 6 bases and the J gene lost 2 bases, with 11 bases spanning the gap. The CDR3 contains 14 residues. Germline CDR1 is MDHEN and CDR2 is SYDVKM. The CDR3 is CASRGALPKNIQYF. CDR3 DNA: TGTGCCAGCAGGGGAGCTTTACCCAAAAACATTCAGTACTTC.

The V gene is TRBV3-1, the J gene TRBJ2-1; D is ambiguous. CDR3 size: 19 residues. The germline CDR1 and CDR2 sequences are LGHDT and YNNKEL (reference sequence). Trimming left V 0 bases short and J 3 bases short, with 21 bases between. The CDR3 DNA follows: TGTGCCAGCAGCCAAGAACTCAAGACCACTTTGAGCTACTACAATGAGCAGTTCTTC. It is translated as CASSQELKTTLSYYNEQFF.

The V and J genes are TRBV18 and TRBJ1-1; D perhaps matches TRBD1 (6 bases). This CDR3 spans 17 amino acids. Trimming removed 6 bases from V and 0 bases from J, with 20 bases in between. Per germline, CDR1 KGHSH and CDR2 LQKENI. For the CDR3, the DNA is TGTGCCAGCTCCCTTTCCGGGGGCTCGTCGATGAACACTGAAGCTTTCTTT. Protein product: CASSLSGGSSMNTEAFF.

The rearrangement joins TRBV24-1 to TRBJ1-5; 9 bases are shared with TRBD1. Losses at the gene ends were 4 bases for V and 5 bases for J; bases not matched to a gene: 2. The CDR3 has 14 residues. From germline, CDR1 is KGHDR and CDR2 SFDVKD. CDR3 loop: CATSDRDRDQPQHF. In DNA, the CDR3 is TGTGCCACCAGTGACCGGGACAGGGATCAGCCCCAGCATTTT.

CDR3 bases: TGCGCCAGCTCTGAACAGGGGGCGAACAATCAGCCCCAGCATTTT. Translation gives CASSEQGANNQPQHF. This chain joins TRBV5-1 and TRBJ1-5, with 9 bases that match TRBD1. V lost 7 bases, J lost 3 bases, and 8 bases stayed unmatched. The CDR3 covers 15 residues. CDR1 SGHRS and CDR2 YFSETQ come from the germline V gene.

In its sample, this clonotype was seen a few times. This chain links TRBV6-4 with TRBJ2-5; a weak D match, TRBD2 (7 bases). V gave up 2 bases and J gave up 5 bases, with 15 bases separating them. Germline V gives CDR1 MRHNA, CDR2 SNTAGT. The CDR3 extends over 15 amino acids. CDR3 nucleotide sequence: TGTGCCAGCAGTGACCGCGGGGGCCCCGGGGAGACCCAGTACTTC. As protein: CASSDRGGPGETQYF.

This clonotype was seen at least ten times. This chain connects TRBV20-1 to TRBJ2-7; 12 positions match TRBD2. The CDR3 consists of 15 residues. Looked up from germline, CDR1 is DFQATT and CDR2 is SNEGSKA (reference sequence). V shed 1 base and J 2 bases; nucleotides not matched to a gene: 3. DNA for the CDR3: TGCAGTGCTAGAGCTAGCGGGGGGGCCCCCTACGAGCAGTACTTC. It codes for CSARASGGAPYEQYF.

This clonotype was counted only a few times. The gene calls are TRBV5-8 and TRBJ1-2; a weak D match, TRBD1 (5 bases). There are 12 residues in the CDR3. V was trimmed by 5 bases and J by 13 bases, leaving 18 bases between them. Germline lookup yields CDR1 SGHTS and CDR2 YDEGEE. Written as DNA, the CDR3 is TGTGCCAGCAGACATACAGGCTCGAGGGGCACCTTC. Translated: CASRHTGSRGTF.

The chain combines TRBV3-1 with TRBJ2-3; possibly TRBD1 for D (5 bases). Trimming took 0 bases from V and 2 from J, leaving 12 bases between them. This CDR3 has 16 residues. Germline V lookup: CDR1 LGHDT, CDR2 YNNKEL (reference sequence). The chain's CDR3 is CASSQEAGRPTDTQYF. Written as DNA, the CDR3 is TGTGCCAGCAGCCAAGAGGCAGGGCGACCCACAGATACGCAGTATTTT.